A selection of T cell receptor beta chains follows, all from one sample in a study of cytomegalovirus exposure and HLA in healthy donors. Profiling relied on immunoSEQ multiplex PCR, and the TCRdb table lists in-frame clones only, not all of them. Of about 160,000 clones in the sample, around 77% were seen once. The sequencing sample was made of PBMCs. These receptors came from a woman in her 30s in good health and CMV-seronegative. Each CDR3 is given without its conserved first and last residue.

CDR3,J,V
ASSRRRATNEKLF,TRBJ1-4,TRBV7-8
ASSLQVRYEQY,-,TRBV28
ASSPSWDRVYEQY,TRBJ2-7,TRBV18
SAGTGGGYT,TRBJ1-2,TRBV20-1
ASSLGDSNEKLF,TRBJ1-4,TRBV5-1
ASSGTGVHNEQF,TRBJ2-1,TRBV9
ASSPSRGSQETQY,TRBJ2-5,TRBV7-7
ASSTGTGVTDTQY,TRBJ2-3,TRBV7-9
ASTEVAYEQY,TRBJ2-7,TRBV2
ASSFRGSSYEQY,TRBJ2-7,TRBV5-4
ASSLPGNYGYT,TRBJ1-2,TRBV7-9
ARTSGSSYEQY,TRBJ2-7,TRBV19
ASSATSLETQY,TRBJ2-5,TRBV9
SVADRGIEAF,TRBJ1-1,TRBV29-1
ASSESLRNEKLF,TRBJ1-4,TRBV2
ASSFDSYTEAF,TRBJ1-1,TRBV6-1
ASSVGSSGGNTEAF,TRBJ1-1,TRBV9
ASSDGVRGLSYNSPLH,TRBJ1-6,TRBV6-1
ASSSPGQEVGTQY,TRBJ2-5,TRBV5-4
ASSLTVYEQY,TRBJ2-7,TRBV28
ASSPVEGDGSPLH,TRBJ1-6,TRBV5-4
SARRQAEQY,TRBJ2-7,TRBV20-1
ASSPRQAYEQY,TRBJ2-7,TRBV27